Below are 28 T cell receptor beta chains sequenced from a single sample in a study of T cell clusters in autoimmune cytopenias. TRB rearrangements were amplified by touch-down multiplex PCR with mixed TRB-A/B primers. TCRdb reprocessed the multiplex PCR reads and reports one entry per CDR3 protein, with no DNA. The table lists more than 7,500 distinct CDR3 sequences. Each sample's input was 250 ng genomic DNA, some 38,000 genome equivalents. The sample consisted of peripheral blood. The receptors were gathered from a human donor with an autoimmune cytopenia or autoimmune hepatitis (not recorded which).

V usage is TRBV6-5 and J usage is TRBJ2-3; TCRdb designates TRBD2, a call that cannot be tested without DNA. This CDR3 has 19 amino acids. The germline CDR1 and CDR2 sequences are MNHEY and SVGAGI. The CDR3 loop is CASSSPWTSEEDSTDTQYF.

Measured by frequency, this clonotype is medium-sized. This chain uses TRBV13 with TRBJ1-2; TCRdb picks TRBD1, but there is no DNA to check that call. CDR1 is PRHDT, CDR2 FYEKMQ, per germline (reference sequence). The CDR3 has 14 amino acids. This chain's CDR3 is CASSLTGGDYGYTF. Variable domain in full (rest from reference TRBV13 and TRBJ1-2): AAGVIQSPRHLIKEKRETATLKCYPIPRHDTVYWYQQGPGQDPQFLISFYEKMQSDKGSIPDRFSAQQFSDYHSELNMSSLELGDSALYFCASSLTGGDYGYTFGSGTRLTVV.

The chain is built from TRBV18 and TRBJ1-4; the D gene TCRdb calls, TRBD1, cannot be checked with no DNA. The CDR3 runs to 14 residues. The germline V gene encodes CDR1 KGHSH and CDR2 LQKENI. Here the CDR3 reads CASQGATTNEKLFF.

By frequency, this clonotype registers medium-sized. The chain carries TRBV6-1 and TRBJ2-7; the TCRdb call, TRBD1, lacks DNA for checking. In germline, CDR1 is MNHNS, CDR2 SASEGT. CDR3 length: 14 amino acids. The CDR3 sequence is CASTRQVNSYEQYF.

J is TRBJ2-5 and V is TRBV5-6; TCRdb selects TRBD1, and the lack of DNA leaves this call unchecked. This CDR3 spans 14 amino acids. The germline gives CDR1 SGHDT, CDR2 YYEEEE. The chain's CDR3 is CASILLGGEETQYF.

CDR3 in amino acids: CASSRGQVGDTIYF. The chain joins TRBV7-9 to TRBJ1-3; TCRdb names TRBD1, which stays unverified in the absence of DNA. The length of the CDR3 is 14 residues. CDR1 and CDR2 from the germline V gene are SEHNR and FQNEAQ (reference sequence).

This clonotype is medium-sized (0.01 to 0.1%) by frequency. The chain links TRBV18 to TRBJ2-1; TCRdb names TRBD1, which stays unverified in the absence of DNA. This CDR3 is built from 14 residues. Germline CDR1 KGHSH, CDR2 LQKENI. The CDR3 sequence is CASSPIAGVSEQFF.

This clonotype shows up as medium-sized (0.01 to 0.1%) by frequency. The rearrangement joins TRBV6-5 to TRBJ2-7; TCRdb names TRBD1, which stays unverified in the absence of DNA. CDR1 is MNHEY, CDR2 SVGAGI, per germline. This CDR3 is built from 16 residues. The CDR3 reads CASSYSQQGDTYEQYF.

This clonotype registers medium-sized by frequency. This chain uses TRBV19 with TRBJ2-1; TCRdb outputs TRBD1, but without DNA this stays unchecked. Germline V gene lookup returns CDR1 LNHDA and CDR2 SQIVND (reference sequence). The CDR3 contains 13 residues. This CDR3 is CASTNEGAGEQFF.

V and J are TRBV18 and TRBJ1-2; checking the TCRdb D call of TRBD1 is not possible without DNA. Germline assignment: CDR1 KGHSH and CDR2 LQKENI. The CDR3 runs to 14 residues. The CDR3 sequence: CASSQDRGQGGYTF.

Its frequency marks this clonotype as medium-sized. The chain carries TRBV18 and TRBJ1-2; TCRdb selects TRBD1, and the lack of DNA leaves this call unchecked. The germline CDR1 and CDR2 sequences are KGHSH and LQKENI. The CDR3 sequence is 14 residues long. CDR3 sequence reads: CASSPRGQDYGYTF.

The CDR3 reads CASSLGDGSSYNEQFF. The chain links TRBV5-1 to TRBJ2-1; TCRdb outputs TRBD1, but without DNA this stays unchecked. The CDR3 length is 16 residues. From germline, CDR1 is SGHRS and CDR2 YFSETQ.

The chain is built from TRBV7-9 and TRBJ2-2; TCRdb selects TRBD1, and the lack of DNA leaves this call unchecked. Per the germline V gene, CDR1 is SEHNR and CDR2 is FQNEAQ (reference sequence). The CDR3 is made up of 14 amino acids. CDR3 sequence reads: CASSLQPGTGELFF. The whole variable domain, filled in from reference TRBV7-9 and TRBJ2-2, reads DTGVSQNPRHKITKRGQNVTFRCDPISEHNRLYWYRQTLGQGPEFLTYFQNEAQLEKSRLLSDRFSAERPKGSFSTLEIQRTEQGDSAMYLCASSLQPGTGELFFGEGSRLTVL.

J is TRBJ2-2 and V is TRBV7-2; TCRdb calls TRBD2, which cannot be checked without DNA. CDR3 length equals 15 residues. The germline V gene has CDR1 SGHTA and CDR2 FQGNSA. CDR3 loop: CASRRGLAGVGELFF.

The CDR3 sequence: CASSWGQFPHSSSYNSPLHF. The chain recombines TRBV6-5 with TRBJ1-6; the TCRdb call, TRBD1, lacks DNA for checking. CDR3 size: 20 residues. CDR1 MNHEY and CDR2 SVGAGI come from the germline V gene.

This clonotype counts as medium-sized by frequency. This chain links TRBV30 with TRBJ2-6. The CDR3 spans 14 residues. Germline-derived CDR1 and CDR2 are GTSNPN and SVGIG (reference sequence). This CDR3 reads CASRNTPGANVLTF.

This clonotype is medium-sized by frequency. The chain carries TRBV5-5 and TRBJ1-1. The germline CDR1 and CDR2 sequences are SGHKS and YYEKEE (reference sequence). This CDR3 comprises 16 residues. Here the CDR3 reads CASSSQPQVKDTEAFF.

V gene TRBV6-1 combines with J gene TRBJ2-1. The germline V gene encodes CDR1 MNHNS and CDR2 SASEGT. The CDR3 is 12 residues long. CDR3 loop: CASRWGTGEQFF.

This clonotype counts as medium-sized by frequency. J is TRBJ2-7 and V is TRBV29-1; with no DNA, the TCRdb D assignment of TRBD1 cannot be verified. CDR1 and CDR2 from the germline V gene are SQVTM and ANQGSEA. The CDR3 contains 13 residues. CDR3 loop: CSVPGRSSYEQYF.

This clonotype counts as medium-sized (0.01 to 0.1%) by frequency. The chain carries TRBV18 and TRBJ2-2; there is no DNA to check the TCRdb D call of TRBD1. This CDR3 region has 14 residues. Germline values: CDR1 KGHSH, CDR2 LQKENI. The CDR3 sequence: CATAPEGVTGELFF.

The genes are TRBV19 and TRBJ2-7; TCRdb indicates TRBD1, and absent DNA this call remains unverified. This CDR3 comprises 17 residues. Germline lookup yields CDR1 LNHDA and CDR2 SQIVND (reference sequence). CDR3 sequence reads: CASSAGDRTGSSYEQYF.

CDR3 sequence reads: CASSLESGATDTQYF. This chain connects TRBV7-6 to TRBJ2-3; the TRBD2 assignment by TCRdb is unverifiable without DNA. Germline V gene sequence: CDR1 SGHVS, CDR2 FNYEAQ. The CDR3 is made up of 15 amino acids.

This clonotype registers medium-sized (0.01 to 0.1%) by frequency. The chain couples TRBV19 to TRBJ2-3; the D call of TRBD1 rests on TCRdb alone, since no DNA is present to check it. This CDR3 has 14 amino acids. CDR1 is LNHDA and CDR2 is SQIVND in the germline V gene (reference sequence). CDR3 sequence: CASSDNPHTDTQYF.

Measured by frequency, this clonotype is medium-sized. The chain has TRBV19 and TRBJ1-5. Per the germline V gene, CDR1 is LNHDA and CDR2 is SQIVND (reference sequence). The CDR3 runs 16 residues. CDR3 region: CASSMNVGISNQPQHF.

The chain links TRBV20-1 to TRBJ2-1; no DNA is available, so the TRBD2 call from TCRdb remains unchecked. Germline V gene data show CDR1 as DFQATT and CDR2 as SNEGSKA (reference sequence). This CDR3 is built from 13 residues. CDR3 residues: CSAAAGGQGEQFF.

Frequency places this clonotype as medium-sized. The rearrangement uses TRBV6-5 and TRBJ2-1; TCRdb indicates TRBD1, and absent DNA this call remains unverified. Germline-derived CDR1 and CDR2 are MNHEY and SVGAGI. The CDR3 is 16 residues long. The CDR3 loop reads CASSYDSVWMGYEQFF.

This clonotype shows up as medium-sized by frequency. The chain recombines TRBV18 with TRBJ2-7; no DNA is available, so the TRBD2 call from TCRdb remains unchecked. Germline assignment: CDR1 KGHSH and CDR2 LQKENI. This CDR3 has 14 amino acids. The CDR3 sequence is CASSLGTSAYEQYF.

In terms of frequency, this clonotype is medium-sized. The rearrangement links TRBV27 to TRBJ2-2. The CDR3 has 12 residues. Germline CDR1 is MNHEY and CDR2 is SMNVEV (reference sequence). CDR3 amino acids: CASSLRPGELFF.